These 5 T cell receptor beta chains originate from one sample sequenced in a study of radiotherapy plus CTLA-4 blockade in lung cancer. This table comes from immunoSEQ multiplex PCR, and its TCRdb copy is limited to in-frame clones, with some not included. This sample has more than 30,000 clones; 65% to 75% occur once, and the top ten carry approximately 4%. This specimen consisted of peripheral blood, obtained from a patient treated with radiotherapy plus ipilimumab. The receptors shown here come from a human donor with non-small cell lung cancer who had stable disease on radiotherapy plus ipilimumab.

The chain carries TRBV25-1 and TRBJ2-7; 7 bases fit TRBD1. The ends lost 7 bases at V and 12 bases at J; junction bases unmatched: 15. Germline CDR1 reads MGHDK; CDR2 reads SYGVNS. The CDR3 loop spans 13 amino acids. The CDR3 spells CASNLSHRDRMYF. The CDR3 DNA is TGTGCCAGCAACCTGTCCCATCGGGACAGAATGTACTTC.

The J gene is TRBJ2-7, the V gene TRBV28; 12 bases are shared with TRBD1. There are 16 residues in the CDR3. Germline loops: CDR1 MDHEN, CDR2 SYDVKM. With 7 bases clipped from V and 0 bases from J, the junction kept 7 bases outside the gene matches. The CDR3 loop is CASIAGTGGLSYEQYF. The CDR3 nucleotides are TGTGCCAGCATCGCCGGGACAGGGGGCCTCTCCTACGAGCAGTACTTC.

The chain couples TRBV11-2 to TRBJ2-3, with D tentatively TRBD2 (5 bases). Trimming removed 3 bases at V and 2 bases at J, with 9 bases between. The CDR3 is 14 amino acids. From germline, CDR1 is SGHAT and CDR2 FQNNGV. The CDR3 protein is CASSLTTTTDTQYF. CDR3 coding DNA: TGTGCCAGCAGCTTGACTACAACCACAGATACGCAGTATTTT. The entire variable domain, with the rest obtained from reference TRBV11-2 and TRBJ2-3, is as follows: EAGVAQSPRYKIIEKRQSVAFWCNPISGHATLYWYQQILGQGPKLLIQFQNNGVVDDSQLPKDRFSAERLKGVDSTLKIQPAKLEDSAVYLCASSLTTTTDTQYFGPGTRLTVL.

The genes are TRBV29-1 and TRBJ2-5; TRBD1 agrees at 8 bases. Looked up from germline, CDR1 is SQVTM and CDR2 is ANQGSEA. CDR3 size: 13 residues. V dropped 2 bases and J dropped 3; count of bases not matched to a gene: 2. In nucleotides, the CDR3 is TGCAGCGTTGAATGGACAGGGAAAGAGACCCAGTACTTC. Its translation is CSVEWTGKETQYF. Supplemented by reference TRBV29-1 and TRBJ2-5, the full variable domain reads SAVISQKPSRDICQRGTSLTIQCQVDSQVTMMFWYRQQPGQSLTLIATANQGSEATYESGFVIDKFPISRPNLTFSTLTVSNMSPEDSSIYLCSVEWTGKETQYFGPGTRLLVL.

On this clone itself: A read error may produce the germline difference seen at one junction end. The chain recombines TRBV7-7 with TRBJ2-1; weak D call: TRBD1 (6 bases). The CDR3 contains 15 residues. Per the germline V gene, CDR1 is SSHAT and CDR2 is FNYEAQ (reference sequence). The DNA of the CDR3 is TGTGCTAGCAGCTTATCCCCGTCCAGGGGCAATGAGCAGTTCTTC. This translates into CASSLSPSRGNEQFF.